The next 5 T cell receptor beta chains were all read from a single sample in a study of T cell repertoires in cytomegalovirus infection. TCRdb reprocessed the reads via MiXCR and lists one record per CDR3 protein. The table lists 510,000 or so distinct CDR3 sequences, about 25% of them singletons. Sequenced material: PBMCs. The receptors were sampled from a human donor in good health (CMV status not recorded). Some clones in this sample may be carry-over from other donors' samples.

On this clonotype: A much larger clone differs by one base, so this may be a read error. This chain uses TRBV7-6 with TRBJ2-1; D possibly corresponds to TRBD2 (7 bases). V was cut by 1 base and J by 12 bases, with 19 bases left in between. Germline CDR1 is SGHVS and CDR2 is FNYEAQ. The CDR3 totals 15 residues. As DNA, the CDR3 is TGTGCCAGCAGCTTAGAGGGGAGGGGGACCAGGCGGCAGTTCTTC. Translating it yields CASSLEGRGTRRQFF.

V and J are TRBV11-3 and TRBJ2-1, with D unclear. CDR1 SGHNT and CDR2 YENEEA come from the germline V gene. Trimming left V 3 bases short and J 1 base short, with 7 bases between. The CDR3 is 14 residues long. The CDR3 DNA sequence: TGTGCCAGCAGCTTTGAGTATTCCTACAATGAGCAGTTCTTC. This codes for CASSFEYSYNEQFF.

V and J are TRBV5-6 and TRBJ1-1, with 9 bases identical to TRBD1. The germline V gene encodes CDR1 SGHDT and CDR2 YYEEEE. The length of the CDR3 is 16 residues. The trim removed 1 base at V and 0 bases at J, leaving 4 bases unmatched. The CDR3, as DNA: TGTGCCAGCAGCTTGACGGGACAGGGTGTGAACACTGAAGCTTTCTTT. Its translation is CASSLTGQGVNTEAFF.

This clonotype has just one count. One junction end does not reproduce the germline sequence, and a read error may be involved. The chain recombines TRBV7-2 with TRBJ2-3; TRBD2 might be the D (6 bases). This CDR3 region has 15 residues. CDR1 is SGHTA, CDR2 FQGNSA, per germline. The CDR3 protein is CDSSFTSRAQDTQYF. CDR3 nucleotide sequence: TGTGACAGCAGCTTTACTAGCCGGGCACAAGATACGCAGTATTTT.

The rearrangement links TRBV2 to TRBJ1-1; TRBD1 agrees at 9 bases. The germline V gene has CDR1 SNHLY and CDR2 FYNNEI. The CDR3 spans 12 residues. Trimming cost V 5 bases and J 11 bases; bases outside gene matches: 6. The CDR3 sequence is CASSWDREDAFF. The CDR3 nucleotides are TGTGCCAGCAGTTGGGACAGGGAAGATGCTTTCTTT.